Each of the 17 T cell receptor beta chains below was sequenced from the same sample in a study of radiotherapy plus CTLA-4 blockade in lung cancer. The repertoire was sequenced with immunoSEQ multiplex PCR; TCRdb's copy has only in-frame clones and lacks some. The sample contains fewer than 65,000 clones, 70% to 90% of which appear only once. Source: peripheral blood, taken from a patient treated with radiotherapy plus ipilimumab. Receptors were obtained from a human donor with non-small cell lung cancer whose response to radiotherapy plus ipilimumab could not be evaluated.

CDR3 in DNA: TGTGCCAGCAGGGATGAGATTAGCACCTACAATGAGCAGTTCTTC. The encoded protein is CASRDEISTYNEQFF. The chain links TRBV7-8 to TRBJ2-1; no clear D gene. Between the trimmed V and J ends, which lost 6 bases and 2 bases, there was a span of 14 bases. CDR1 is SGHVS and CDR2 is FQNEAQ in the germline V gene. CDR3 length: 15 residues.

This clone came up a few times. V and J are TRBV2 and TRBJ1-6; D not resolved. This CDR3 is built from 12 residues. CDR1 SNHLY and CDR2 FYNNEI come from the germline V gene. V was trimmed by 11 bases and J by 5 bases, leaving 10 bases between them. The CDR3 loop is CASAPDNSPLHF. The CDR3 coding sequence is TGTGCCTCCGCCCCAGATAATTCACCCCTCCACTTT.

For the CDR3, the DNA is TGTGCCAGCAGCGTAGCGTCAGGGGTTGGCTACACCTTC. This gives the protein CASSVASGVGYTF. This chain connects TRBV9 to TRBJ1-2, with a weak D call TRBD1 (6 bases). Germline V lookup: CDR1 SGDLS, CDR2 YYNGEE. With 0 bases removed from V and 7 bases from J, the gap between germline ends came to 10 bases. The CDR3 length is 13 residues.

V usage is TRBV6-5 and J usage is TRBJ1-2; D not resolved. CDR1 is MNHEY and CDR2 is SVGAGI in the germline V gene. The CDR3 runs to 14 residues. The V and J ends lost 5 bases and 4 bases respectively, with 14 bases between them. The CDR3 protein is CASSPTTGFYGYTF. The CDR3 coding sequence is TGTGCCAGCAGTCCAACCACGGGATTCTATGGCTACACCTTC.

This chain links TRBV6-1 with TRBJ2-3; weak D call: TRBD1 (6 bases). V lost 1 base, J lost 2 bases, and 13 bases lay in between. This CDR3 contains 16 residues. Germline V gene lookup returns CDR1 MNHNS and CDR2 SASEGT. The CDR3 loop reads CASSEETGGITDTQYF. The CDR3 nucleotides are TGTGCCAGCAGTGAAGAGACAGGTGGGATCACAGATACGCAGTATTTT.

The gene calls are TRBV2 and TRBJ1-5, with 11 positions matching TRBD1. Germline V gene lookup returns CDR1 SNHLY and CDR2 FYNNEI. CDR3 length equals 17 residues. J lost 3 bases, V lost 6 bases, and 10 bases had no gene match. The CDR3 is CASRKGGTGGNNQPQHF. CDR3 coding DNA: TGTGCCAGCAGGAAGGGAGGGACAGGGGGAAACAATCAGCCCCAGCATTTT.

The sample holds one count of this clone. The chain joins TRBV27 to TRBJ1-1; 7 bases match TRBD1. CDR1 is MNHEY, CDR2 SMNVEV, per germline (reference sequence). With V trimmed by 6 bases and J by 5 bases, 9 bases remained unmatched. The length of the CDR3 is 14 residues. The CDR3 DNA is TGTGCCAGCAGCCGTACCACAGGGGATACTGAAGCTTTCTTT. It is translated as CASSRTTGDTEAFF.

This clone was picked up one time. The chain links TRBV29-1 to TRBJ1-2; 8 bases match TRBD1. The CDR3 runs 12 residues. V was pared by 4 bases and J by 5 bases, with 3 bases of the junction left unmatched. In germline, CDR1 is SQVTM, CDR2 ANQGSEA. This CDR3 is CSVGTGKYGYTF. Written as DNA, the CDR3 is TGCAGCGTTGGGACAGGGAAATATGGCTACACCTTC.

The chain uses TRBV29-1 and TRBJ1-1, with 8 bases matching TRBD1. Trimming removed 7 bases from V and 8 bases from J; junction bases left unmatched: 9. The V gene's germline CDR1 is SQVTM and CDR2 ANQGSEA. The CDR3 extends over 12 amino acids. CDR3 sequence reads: CSGRTGKAEAFF. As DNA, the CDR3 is TGCAGCGGAAGGACAGGGAAGGCGGAAGCTTTCTTT.

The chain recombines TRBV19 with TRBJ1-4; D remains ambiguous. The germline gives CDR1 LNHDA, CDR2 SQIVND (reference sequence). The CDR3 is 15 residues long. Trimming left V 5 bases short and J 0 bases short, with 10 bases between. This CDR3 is CASSRGGATNEKLFF. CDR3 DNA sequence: TGTGCCAGTAGTCGGGGAGGCGCAACTAATGAAAAACTGTTTTTT.

The DNA for the CDR3 is TGTGCCAGCAGTACCCCGGGACGGCGTATAGGGGGGGAGTTCTTC. Residues: CASSTPGRRIGGEFF. V gene TRBV28 combines with J gene TRBJ2-1; maybe TRBD2 (7 bases). CDR1 and CDR2 from the germline V gene are MDHEN and SYDVKM. The V end lost 5 bases, the J end lost 14 bases, and 25 bases lay between the germline ends. The CDR3 extends over 15 amino acids.

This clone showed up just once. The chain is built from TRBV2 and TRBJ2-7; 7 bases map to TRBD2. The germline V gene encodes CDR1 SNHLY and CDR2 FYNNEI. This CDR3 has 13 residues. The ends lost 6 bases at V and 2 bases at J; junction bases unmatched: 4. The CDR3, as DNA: TGTGCCAGCAGCGATAGCGGGCCCTACGAGCAGTACTTC. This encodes CASSDSGPYEQYF.

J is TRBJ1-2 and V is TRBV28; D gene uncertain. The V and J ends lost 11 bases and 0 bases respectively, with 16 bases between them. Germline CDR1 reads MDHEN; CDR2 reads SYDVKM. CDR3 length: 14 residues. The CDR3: CAFRPSGTNYGYTF. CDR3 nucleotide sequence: TGTGCCTTCAGGCCGTCTGGAACTAACTATGGCTACACCTTC.

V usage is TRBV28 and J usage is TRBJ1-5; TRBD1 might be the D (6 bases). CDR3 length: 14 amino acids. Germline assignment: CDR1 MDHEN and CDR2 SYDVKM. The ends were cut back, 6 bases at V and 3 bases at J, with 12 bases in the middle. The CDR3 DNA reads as TGTGCCAGCAGAGTTGGACAGCTCAATCAGCCCCAGCATTTT. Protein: CASRVGQLNQPQHF.

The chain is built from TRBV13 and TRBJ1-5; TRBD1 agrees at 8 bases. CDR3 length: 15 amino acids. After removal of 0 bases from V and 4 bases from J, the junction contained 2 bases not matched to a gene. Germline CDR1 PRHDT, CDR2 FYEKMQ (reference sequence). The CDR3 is CASSLGTGGNQPQHF. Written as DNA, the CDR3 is TGTGCCAGCAGCTTAGGCACAGGGGGAAATCAGCCCCAGCATTTT. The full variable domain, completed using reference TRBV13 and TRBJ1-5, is AAGVIQSPRHLIKEKRETATLKCYPIPRHDTVYWYQQGPGQDPQFLISFYEKMQSDKGSIPDRFSAQQFSDYHSELNMSSLELGDSALYFCASSLGTGGNQPQHFGDGTRLSIL.

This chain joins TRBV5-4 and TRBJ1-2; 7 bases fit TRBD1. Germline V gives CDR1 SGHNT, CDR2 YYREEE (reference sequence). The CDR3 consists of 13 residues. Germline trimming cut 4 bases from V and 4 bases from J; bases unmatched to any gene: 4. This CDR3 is CASSVGTVYGYTF. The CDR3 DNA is TGTGCCAGCAGCGTCGGGACAGTCTATGGCTACACCTTC.

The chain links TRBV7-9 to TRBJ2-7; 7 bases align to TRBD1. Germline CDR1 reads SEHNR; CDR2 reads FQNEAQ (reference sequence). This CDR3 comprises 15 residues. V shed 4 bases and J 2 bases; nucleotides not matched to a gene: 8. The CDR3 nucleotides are TGTGCCAGCAGCTCGAGACTCGGGACAGCCTACGAGCAGTACTTC. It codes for CASSSRLGTAYEQYF. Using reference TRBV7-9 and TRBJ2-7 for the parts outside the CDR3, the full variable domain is DTGVSQNPRHKITKRGQNVTFRCDPISEHNRLYWYRQTLGQGPEFLTYFQNEAQLEKSRLLSDRFSAERPKGSFSTLEIQRTEQGDSAMYLCASSSRLGTAYEQYFGPGTRLTVT.